This T cell receptor (beta chain) was sequenced in a study of blood T cell repertoires in COVID-19. The CDR3 spans 16 residues. The V gene lost 1 base and the J gene lost 4 bases, with 14 bases spanning the gap. Per the germline V gene, CDR1 is SGHVS and CDR2 is FNYEAQ. As processed by the authors: Amplification with reference gene primers provided the estimates of nucleated cell counts. TCRdb's copy holds only in-frame clones and misses some; the assay was immunoSEQ multiplex PCR. D and trimming were read from the DNA, whereas the V and J calls and clone size are those reported in that table. The sample carries approximately 210,000 clones, roughly four fifths recorded once.

The gene calls are TRBV7-6 and TRBJ2-1, with a weak D call TRBD2 (5 bases). The receptor comes from a woman in her thirties or forties with acute or convalescent COVID-19. Sequencing used peripheral blood. CDR3 in DNA: TGTGCCAGCAGCTTAGATCCGGGAACCCGGTACAATGAGCAGTTCTTC. Translating it yields CASSLDPGTRYNEQFF.